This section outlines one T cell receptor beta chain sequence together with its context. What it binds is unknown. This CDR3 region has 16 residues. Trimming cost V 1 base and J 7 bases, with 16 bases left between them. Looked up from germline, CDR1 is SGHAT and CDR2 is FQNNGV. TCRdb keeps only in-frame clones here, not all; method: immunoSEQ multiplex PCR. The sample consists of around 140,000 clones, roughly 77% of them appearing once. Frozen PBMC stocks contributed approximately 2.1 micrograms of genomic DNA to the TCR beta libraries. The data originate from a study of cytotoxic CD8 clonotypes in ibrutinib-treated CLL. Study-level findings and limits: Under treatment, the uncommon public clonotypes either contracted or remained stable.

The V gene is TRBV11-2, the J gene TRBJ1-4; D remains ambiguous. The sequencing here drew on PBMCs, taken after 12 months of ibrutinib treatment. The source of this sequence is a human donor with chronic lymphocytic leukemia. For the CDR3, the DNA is TGTGCCAGCAGCTTAGGCCGGGCCCCATCGGGTGAAAAACTGTTTTTT. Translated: CASSLGRAPSGEKLFF.